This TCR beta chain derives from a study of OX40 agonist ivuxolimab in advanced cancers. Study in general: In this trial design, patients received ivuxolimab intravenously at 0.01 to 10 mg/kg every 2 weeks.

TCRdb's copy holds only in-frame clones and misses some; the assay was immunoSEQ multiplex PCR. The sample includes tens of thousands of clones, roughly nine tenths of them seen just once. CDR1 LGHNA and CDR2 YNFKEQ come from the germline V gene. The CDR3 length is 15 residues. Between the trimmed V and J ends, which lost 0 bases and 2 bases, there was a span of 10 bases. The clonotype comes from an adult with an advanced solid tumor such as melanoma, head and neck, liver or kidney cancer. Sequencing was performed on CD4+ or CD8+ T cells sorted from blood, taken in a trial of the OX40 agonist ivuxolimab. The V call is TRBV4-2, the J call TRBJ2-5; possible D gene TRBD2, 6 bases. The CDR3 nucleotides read TGTGCCAGCAGCCAAGAGGGAGGTGGTCAAGAGACCCAGTACTTC. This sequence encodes CASSQEGGGQETQYF.